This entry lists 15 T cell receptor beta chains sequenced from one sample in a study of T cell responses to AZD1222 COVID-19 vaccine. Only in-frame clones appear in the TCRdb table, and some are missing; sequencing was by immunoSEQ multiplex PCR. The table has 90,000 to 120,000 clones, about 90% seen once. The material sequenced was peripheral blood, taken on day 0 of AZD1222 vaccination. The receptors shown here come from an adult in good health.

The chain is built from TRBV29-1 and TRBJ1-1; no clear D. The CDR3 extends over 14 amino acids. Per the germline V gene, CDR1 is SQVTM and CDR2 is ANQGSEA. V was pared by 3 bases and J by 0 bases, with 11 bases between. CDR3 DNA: TGCAGCGTTGAGGCCAGCATCATGAACACTGAAGCTTTCTTT. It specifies CSVEASIMNTEAFF.

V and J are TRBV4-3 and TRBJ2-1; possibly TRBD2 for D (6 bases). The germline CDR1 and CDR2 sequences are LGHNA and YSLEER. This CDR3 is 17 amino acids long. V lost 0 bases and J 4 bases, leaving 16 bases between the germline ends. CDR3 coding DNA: TGCGCCAGCAGCCAAGAGTCGTCTAGCGAACCTTACAATGAGCAGTTCTTC. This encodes CASSQESSSEPYNEQFF.

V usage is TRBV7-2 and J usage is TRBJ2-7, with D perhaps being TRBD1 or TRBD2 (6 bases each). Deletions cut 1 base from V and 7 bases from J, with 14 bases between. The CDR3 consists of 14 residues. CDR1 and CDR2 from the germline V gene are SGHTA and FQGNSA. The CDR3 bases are TGTGCCAGCAGCTTAGGACCGGGGGCGGGGGAGCAGTACTTC. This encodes CASSLGPGAGEQYF.

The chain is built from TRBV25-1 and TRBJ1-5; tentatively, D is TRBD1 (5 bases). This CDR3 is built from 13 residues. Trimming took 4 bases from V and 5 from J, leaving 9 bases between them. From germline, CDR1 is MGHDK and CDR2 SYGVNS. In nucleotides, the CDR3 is TGTGCCAGCAGTGGCAGGGATTATCAGCCCCAGCATTTT. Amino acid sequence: CASSGRDYQPQHF.

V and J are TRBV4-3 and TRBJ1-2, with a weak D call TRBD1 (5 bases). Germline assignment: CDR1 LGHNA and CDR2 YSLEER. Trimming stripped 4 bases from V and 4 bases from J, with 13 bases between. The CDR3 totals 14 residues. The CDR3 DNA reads TGCGCCAGCAGCCCCCAGCGGGGCGGCTATGGCTACACCTTC. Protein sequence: CASSPQRGGYGYTF.

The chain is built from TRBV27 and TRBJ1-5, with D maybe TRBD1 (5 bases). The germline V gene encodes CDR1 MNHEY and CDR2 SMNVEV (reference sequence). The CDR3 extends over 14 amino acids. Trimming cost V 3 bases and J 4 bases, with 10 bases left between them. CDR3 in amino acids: CASSLSGQNQPQHF. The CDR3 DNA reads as TGTGCCAGCAGTTTGTCGGGGCAAAATCAGCCCCAGCATTTT.

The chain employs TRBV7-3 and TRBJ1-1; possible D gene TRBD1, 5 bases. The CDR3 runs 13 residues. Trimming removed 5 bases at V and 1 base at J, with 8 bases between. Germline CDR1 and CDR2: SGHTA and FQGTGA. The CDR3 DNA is TGTGCCAGCAGCCCTCAGGGGAACACTGAAGCTTTCTTT. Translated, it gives CASSPQGNTEAFF.

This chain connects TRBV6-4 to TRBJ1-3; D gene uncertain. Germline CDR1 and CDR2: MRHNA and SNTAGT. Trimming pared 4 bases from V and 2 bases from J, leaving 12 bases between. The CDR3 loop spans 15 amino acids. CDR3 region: CASSALRRPGNTIYF. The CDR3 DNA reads TGTGCCAGCAGTGCCCTCCGCAGGCCTGGAAACACCATATATTTT.

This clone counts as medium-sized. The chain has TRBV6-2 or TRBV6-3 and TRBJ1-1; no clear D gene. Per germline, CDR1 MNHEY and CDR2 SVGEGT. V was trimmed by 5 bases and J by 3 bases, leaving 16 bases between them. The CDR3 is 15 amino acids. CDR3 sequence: CASSLTRRADTEAFF. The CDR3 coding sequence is TGTGCCAGCAGTCTCACTAGACGGGCGGACACTGAAGCTTTCTTT.

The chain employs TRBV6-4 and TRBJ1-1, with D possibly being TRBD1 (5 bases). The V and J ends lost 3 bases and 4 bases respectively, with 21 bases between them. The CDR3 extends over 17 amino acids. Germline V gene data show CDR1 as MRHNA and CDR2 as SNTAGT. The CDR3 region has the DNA TGTGCCAGCAGTGAGGTCTTCCAGGGCGGGGTCGCCACTGAAGCTTTCTTT. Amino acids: CASSEVFQGGVATEAFF.

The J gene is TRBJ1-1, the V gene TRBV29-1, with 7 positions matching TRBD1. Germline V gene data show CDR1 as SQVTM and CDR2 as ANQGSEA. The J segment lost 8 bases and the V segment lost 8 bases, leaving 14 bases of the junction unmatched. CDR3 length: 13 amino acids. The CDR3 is CSPSRQGKTEAFF. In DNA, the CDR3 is TGCAGCCCGAGTCGACAGGGAAAGACGGAAGCTTTCTTT.

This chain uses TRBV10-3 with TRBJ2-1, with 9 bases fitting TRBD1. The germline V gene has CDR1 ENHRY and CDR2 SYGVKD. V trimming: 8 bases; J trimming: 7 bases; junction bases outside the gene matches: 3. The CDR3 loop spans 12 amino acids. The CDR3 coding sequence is TGTGCCATCGGCGGGACAGGGAATGAGCAGTTCTTC. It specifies CAIGGTGNEQFF.

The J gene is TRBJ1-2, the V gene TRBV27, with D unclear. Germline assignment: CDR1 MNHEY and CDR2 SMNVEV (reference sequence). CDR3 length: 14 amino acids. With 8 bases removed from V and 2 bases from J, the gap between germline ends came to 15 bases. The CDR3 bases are TGTGCCAGCGGTACTTTCACGGGGAACTATGGCTACACCTTC. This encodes CASGTFTGNYGYTF.

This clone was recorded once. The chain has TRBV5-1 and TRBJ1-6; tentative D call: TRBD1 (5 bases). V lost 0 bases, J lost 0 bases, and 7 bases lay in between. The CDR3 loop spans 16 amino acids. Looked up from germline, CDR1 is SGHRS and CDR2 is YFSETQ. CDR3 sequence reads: CASSLGGSSYNSPLHF. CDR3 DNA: TGCGCCAGCAGCTTGGGGGGGAGCTCCTATAATTCACCCCTCCACTTT.

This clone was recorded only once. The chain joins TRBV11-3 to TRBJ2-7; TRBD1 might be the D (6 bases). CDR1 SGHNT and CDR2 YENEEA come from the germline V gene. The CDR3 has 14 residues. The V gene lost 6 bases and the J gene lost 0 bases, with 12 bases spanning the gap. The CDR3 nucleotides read TGTGCCAGCAGGCCAAACAGGGACTCCTACGAGCAGTACTTC. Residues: CASRPNRDSYEQYF.